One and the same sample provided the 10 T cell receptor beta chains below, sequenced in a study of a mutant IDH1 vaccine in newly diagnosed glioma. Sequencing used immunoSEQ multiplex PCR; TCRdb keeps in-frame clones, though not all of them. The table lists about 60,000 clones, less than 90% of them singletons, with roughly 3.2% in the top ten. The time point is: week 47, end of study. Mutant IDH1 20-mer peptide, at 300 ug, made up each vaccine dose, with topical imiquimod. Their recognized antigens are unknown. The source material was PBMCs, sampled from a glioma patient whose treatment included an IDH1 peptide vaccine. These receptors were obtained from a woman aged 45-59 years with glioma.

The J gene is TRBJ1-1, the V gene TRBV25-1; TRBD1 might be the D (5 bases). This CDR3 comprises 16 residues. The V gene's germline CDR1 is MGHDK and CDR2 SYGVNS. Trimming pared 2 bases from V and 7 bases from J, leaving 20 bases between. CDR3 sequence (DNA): TGTGCCAGCAGTGAAGATGTCGGGGGAATTGGTGGTGAAGCTTTCTTT. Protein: CASSEDVGGIGGEAFF.

The CDR3 loop reads CASTKIRGETYEQYF. The CDR3 DNA follows: TGTGCCAGCACAAAAATCAGGGGTGAGACCTACGAGCAGTACTTC. The chain joins TRBV28 to TRBJ2-7, with D perhaps TRBD1 (6 bases). V was clipped by 7 bases and J by 2 bases, with 18 bases between them. CDR3 length: 15 residues. From germline, CDR1 is MDHEN and CDR2 SYDVKM.

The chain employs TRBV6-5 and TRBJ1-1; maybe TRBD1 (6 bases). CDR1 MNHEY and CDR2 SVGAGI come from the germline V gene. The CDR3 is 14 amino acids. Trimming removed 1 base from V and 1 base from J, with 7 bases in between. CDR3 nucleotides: TGTGCCAGCAGTTACTTACAGGGGAACACTGAAGCTTTCTTT. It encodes CASSYLQGNTEAFF.

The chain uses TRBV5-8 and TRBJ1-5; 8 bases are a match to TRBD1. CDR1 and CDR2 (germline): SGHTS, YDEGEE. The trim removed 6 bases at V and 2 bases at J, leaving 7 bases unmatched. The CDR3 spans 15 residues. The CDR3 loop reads CASTIYRGGNQPQHF. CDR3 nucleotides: TGTGCCAGCACCATATACAGGGGGGGCAATCAGCCCCAGCATTTT.

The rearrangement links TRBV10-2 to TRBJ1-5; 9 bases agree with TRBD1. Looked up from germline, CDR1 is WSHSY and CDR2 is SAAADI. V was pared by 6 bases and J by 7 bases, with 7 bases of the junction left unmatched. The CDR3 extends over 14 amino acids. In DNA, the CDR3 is TGCGCCAGCAGAAGGACAGGGGCAGACCAGCCCCAGCATTTT. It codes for CASRRTGADQPQHF.

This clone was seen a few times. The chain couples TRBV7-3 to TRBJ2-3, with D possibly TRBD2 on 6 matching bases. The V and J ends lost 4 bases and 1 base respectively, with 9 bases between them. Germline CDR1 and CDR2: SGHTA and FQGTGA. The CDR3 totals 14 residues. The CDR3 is CASSSGTGTDTQYF. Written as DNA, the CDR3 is TGTGCCAGCAGCTCCGGGACTGGCACAGATACGCAGTATTTT.

The CDR3 is CASSLDQGSSPLHF. The CDR3, as DNA: TGTGCCAGCAGCTTAGATCAGGGGTCCTCACCCCTCCACTTT. The rearrangement joins TRBV7-9 to TRBJ1-6; TRBD1 might be the D (6 bases). CDR1 and CDR2 (germline): SEHNR, FQNEAQ (reference sequence). The CDR3 sequence is 14 residues long. V dropped 1 base and J dropped 10 bases, with 11 bases sitting between them.

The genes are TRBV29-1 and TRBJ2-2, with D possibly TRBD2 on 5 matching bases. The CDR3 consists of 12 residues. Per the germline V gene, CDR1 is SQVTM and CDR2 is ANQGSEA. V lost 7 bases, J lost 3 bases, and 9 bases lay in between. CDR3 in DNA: TGCAGCGCCAAGAGGGACACCGGGGAGCTGTTTTTT. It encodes CSAKRDTGELFF.

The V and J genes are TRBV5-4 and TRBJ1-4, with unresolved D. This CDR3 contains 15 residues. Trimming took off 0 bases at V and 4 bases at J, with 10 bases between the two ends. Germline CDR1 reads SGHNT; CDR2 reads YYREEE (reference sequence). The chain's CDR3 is CASSLDVSDNEKLFF. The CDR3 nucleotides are TGTGCCAGCAGCTTGGATGTCAGCGATAATGAAAAACTGTTTTTT.

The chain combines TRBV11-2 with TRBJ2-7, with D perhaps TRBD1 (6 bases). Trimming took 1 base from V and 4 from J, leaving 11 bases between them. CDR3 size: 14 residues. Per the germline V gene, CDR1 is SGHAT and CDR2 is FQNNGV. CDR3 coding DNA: TGTGCCAGCAGCTTAGGGGCAGGGGTGTACGAGCAGTACTTC. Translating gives CASSLGAGVYEQYF.